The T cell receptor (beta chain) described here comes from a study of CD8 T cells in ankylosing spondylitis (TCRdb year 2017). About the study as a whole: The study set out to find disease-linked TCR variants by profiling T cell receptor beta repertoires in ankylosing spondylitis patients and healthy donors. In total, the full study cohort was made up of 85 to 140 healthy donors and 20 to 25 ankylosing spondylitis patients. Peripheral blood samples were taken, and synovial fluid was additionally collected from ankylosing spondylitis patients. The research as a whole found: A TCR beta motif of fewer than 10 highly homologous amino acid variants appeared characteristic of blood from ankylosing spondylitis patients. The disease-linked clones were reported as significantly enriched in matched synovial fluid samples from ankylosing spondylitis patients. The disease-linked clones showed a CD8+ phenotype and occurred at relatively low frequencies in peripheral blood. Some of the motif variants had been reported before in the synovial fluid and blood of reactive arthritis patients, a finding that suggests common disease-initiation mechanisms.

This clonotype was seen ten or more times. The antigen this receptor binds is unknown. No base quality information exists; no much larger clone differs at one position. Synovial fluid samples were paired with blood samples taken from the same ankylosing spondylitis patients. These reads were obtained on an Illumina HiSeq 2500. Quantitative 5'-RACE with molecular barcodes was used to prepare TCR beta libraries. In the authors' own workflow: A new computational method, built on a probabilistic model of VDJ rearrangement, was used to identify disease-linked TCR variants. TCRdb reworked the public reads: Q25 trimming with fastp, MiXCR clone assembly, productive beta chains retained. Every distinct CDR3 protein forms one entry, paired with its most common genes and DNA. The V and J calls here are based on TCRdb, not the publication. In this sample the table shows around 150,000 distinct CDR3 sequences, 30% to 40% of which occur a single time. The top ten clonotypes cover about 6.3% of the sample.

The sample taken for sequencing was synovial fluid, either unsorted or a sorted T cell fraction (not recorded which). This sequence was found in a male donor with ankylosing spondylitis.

The DNA reads TGCAGTGCTAGGGGGAGAGGGGCGCGGGGGATTGAAGCTTTCTTT. Its translation reads: CSARGRGARGIEAFF. Recombination joined TRBV20-1 with TRBJ1-1, with TRBD1 perhaps the D gene, on 5 matching bases. Via the germline V gene (reference sequence), CDR1 is DFQATT and CDR2 SNEGSKA. Measured from the cysteine to the phenylalanine, the CDR3 is 15 residues long. Only the CDR3 part of the read is kept: 45 bases, read in frame from the first base. Between the V and J ends, shortened by 3 bases and 7 bases respectively, the junction contains 21 bases.